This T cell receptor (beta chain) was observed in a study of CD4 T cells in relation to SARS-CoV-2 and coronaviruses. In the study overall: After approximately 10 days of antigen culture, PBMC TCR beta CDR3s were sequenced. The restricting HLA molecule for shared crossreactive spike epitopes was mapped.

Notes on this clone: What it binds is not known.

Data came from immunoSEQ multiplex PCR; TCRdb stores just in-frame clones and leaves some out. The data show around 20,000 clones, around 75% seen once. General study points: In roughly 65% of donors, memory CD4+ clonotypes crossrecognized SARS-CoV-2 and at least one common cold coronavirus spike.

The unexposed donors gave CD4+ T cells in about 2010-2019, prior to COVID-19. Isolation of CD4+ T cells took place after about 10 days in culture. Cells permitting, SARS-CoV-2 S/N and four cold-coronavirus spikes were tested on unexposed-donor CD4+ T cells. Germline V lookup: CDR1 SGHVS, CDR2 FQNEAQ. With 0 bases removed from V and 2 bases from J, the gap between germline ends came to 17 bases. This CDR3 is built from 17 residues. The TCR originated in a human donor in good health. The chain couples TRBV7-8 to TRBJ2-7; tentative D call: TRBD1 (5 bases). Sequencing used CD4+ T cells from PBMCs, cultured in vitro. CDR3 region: CASSLAAGSGETYEQYF. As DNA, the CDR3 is TGTGCCAGCAGCTTAGCGGCAGGGTCGGGTGAGACCTACGAGCAGTACTTC.